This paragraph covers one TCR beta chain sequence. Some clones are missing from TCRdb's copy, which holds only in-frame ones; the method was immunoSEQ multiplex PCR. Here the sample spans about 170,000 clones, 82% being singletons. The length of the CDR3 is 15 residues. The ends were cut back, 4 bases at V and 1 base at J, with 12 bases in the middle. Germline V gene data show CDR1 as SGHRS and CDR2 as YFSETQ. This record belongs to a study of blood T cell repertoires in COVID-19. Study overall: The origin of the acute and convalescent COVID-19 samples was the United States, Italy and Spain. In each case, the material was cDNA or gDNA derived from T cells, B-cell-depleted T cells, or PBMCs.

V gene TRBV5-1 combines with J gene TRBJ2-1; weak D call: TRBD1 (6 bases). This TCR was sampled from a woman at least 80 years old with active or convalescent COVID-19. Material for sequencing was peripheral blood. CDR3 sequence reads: CASSPVRGSYNEQFF. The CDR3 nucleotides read TGCGCCAGCAGCCCTGTGAGGGGGTCCTACAATGAGCAGTTCTTC. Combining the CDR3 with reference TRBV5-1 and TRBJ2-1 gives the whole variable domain KAGVTQTPRYLIKTRGQQVTLSCSPISGHRSVSWYQQTPGQGLQFLFEYFSETQRNKGNFPGRFSGRQFSNSRSEMNVSTLELGDSALYLCASSPVRGSYNEQFFGPGTRLTVL.